This record covers a single T cell receptor (beta chain). Its antigen is not identified. Other DNA sequences within the sample encode an identical CDR3. Pools of viral peptides were used by the ViraFEST assay to expand antigen-specific CD4+ T cells ahead of sequencing. Scientists isolated CD4+ T cells after an approximately 10-day culture period ended. According to the study, vaccine recipients showed no prior SARS-CoV-2 infection and negative nucleocapsid antibodies. This record comes from a study of vaccination effects on CD4 cells after COVID-19. This CDR3 spans 12 amino acids. Per the germline V gene, CDR1 is SQVTM and CDR2 is ANQGSEA. Trimming pared 3 bases from V and 2 bases from J, leaving 7 bases between. This table comes from immunoSEQ multiplex PCR, and its TCRdb copy is limited to in-frame clones, with some not included. Among about 73,000 clones listed, roughly 74% were seen once.

This material consisted of CD4+ T cells from PBMCs cultured with HCoV-NL63 spike peptides, taken before COVID-19 vaccination. J is TRBJ1-1 and V is TRBV29-1; D is undetermined. The clonotype originates from a human donor who received a COVID-19 vaccine. CDR3 nucleotide sequence: TGCAGCGTTGATCGGGGAAACACTGAAGCTTTCTTT. Translation gives CSVDRGNTEAFF.